These 32 T cell receptor beta chains came from one sample sequenced in a study of T cells in Graves' hyperthyroidism and ophthalmopathy. RNA transcripts served as the template for amplifying TCR beta CDR3 regions. Primed by the HTBI set, a first-round RT-PCR was run on the TCR CDR3. TCRdb redid the calling of the multiplex PCR reads with MiXCR, one entry per CDR3 protein. Of 540,000 or so distinct CDR3 sequences listed, under 60% were seen once; the top ten hold 15% to 20%. Sequencing was carried out using peripheral blood or thyroid tissue (not recorded which). The receptors stem from an adult woman with Graves' disease, either hyperthyroidism or ophthalmopathy (not recorded which).

This chain uses TRBV20-1 with TRBJ1-2; perhaps TRBD1 as D (5 bases). V shed 0 bases and J shed 8 bases, with 19 bases lying between them. CDR3 length: 15 residues. CDR1 is DFQATT, CDR2 SNEGSKA, per germline (reference sequence). The CDR3 is CSARDLVKTGGGYTF. Written as DNA, the CDR3 is TGCAGTGCTAGAGATCTGGTTAAAACAGGAGGCGGCTACACCTTC.

The rearrangement joins TRBV10-3 to TRBJ1-2; maybe TRBD1 (5 bases). V dropped 10 bases and J dropped 4 bases, with 16 bases sitting between them. CDR1 is ENHRY, CDR2 SYGVKD, per germline. This CDR3 spans 13 amino acids. The CDR3 loop is CANTPGHTYGYTF. CDR3 bases: TGTGCCAACACCCCCGGACACACCTATGGCTACACCTTC.

This clonotype was found many times. The chain employs TRBV7-9 and TRBJ1-3; D possibly corresponds to TRBD1 (6 bases). CDR1 is SEHNR, CDR2 FQNEAQ, per germline (reference sequence). Trimming stripped 6 bases from V and 1 base from J, with 16 bases between. The CDR3 length is 16 residues. CDR3 sequence: CASRSTGSASGNTIYF. The DNA for the CDR3 is TGTGCCAGCAGGTCGACAGGTAGCGCTTCTGGAAACACCATATATTTT.

This clonotype was found many times. The rearrangement uses TRBV20-1 and TRBJ2-6; possibly TRBD1 or TRBD2 for D (6 bases each). Trimming cost V 3 bases and J 0 bases, with 12 bases left between them. This CDR3 has 16 residues. Germline V gene lookup returns CDR1 DFQATT and CDR2 SNEGSKA (reference sequence). The CDR3, as DNA: TGCAGTGCTAGTGAGGGGGGAAACTCTGGGGCCAACGTCCTGACTTTC. Translated, it gives CSASEGGNSGANVLTF.

Only a few counts were recorded for this clonotype. The chain combines TRBV6-5 with TRBJ1-6; D is undetermined. This CDR3 has 13 amino acids. V lost 5 bases and J 6 bases, leaving 8 bases between the germline ends. Germline CDR1 MNHEY, CDR2 SVGAGI. The CDR3 spells CASSLQSNSPLHF. The CDR3 DNA reads TGTGCCAGCAGTCTACAGAGTAATTCACCCCTCCACTTT.

The DNA of the CDR3 is TGTGCCAGCAGCTGGGACAGGGGGCTGATCTATGGCTACACCTTC. Translating gives CASSWDRGLIYGYTF. The gene calls are TRBV7-9 and TRBJ1-2; 12 bases map to TRBD1. Germline V gene lookup returns CDR1 SEHNR and CDR2 FQNEAQ (reference sequence). V lost 4 bases and J lost 4; bases outside the gene matches: 4. This CDR3 has 15 amino acids.

This clonotype has at least ten counts. The V and J genes are TRBV3-1 and TRBJ1-2, with 8 bases lining up with TRBD1. Losses at the gene ends were 1 base for V and 4 bases for J; bases not matched to a gene: 5. Germline CDR1 is LGHDT and CDR2 is YNNKEL (reference sequence). This CDR3 spans 15 amino acids. The CDR3 loop is CASSQGTGLGYGYTF. The CDR3 nucleotides are TGTGCCAGCAGCCAAGGGACAGGGCTTGGCTATGGCTACACCTTC.

This clonotype showed up just a few times. This rearrangement joins TRBV3-1 to TRBJ1-1; 9 nucleotides align to TRBD1. This CDR3 is 13 amino acids long. The germline CDR1 and CDR2 sequences are LGHDT and YNNKEL (reference sequence). The ends lost 0 bases at V and 11 bases at J; junction bases unmatched: 4. The DNA for the CDR3 is TGTGCCAGCAGCCAAGATAGGGACAGGGAGGCTTTCTTT. Amino acid sequence: CASSQDRDREAFF.

This clonotype was counted ten times or more. The chain uses TRBV5-1 and TRBJ2-7; 7 nucleotides agree with TRBD2. J gave up 0 bases and V 3 bases, and 6 bases lay outside the gene matches. The germline gives CDR1 SGHRS, CDR2 YFSETQ. The CDR3 runs to 15 residues. CDR3 in DNA: TGCGCCAGCAGCTATTCTAGCGGATTCTCCTACGAGCAGTACTTC. Translation: CASSYSSGFSYEQYF. The variable domain in full, with the rest retrieved from reference TRBV5-1 and TRBJ2-7, is KAGVTQTPRYLIKTRGQQVTLSCSPISGHRSVSWYQQTPGQGLQFLFEYFSETQRNKGNFPGRFSGRQFSNSRSEMNVSTLELGDSALYLCASSYSSGFSYEQYFGPGTRLTVT.

The chain carries TRBV7-9 and TRBJ2-7, with D possibly TRBD1 on 6 matching bases. There are 15 residues in the CDR3. Germline CDR1 is SEHNR and CDR2 is FQNEAQ (reference sequence). The V gene lost 4 bases and the J gene lost 3 bases, with 16 bases spanning the gap. CDR3 in DNA: TGTGCCAGCAGCTCGGCCAGGGGACACTTCTACGAGCAGTACTTC. Translated: CASSSARGHFYEQYF.

There are many counts of this clonotype. The CDR3, as DNA: TGTGCCAGCAGCCCCCAGGGGTTGGCCGAATTGTCCCAGCATTTT. It translates to CASSPQGLAELSQHF. The chain joins TRBV7-8 to TRBJ1-5; TRBD1 might be the D (6 bases). V gave up 5 bases and J gave up 11 bases, with 22 bases separating them. The CDR3 consists of 15 residues. Germline V gene sequence: CDR1 SGHVS, CDR2 FQNEAQ.

This clonotype was detected many times. V and J are TRBV2 and TRBJ1-3, with D hard to call. V was cut by 6 bases and J by 3 bases, with 15 bases left in between. Germline-derived CDR1 and CDR2 are SNHLY and FYNNEI. This CDR3 contains 15 residues. CDR3 region: CASSEIAGYGNTIYF. As DNA, the CDR3 is TGTGCCAGCAGCGAGATTGCGGGGTATGGAAACACCATATATTTT.

V gene TRBV15 combines with J gene TRBJ1-6; the D gene is possibly TRBD1 (5 bases). V was cut by 0 bases and J by 7 bases, with 10 bases left in between. This CDR3 is 15 amino acids long. CDR1 and CDR2 (germline): LNHNV, YYDKDF (reference sequence). The CDR3 loop is CATSRDRARNSPLHF. In nucleotides, the CDR3 is TGTGCCACCAGCAGAGACAGGGCGAGGAATTCACCCCTCCACTTT.

At least ten counts were recorded for this clonotype. V gene TRBV14 combines with J gene TRBJ1-2, with a possible D match to TRBD1 (6 bases). Germline CDR1 and CDR2: SGHDN and FVKESK. The germline V and J ends were trimmed by 1 base and 4 bases, with 10 bases remaining between them. This CDR3 has 14 amino acids. CDR3 in amino acids: CASSQAGGGYGYTF. The CDR3 coding sequence is TGTGCCAGCAGCCAAGCGGGGGGCGGCTATGGCTACACCTTC.

Ten or more counts support this clonotype. The chain carries TRBV11-2 and TRBJ2-5; perhaps TRBD2 as D (5 bases). Germline assignment: CDR1 SGHAT and CDR2 FQNNGV. CDR3 length: 15 amino acids. V lost 5 bases and J 5 bases, leaving 18 bases between the germline ends. The CDR3 sequence is CASSMAGNVGETQYF. As DNA, the CDR3 is TGTGCCAGCAGCATGGCGGGCAATGTAGGGGAGACCCAGTACTTC.

The rearrangement links TRBV20-1 to TRBJ1-1; D unclear. The CDR3 is 11 residues long. Germline assignment: CDR1 DFQATT and CDR2 SNEGSKA (reference sequence). V was cut by 6 bases and J by 6 bases, with 11 bases left in between. In nucleotides, the CDR3 is TGCAGTGCCGGCTCGATCTCTGAAGCTTTCTTT. Encoded protein: CSAGSISEAFF.

This sequence joins TRBV7-9 and TRBJ1-2, with 8 bases identical to TRBD1. Per germline, CDR1 SEHNR and CDR2 FQNEAQ (reference sequence). Trimming removed 5 bases from V and 8 bases from J; junction bases left unmatched: 7. The CDR3 extends over 13 amino acids. The CDR3 nucleotides are TGTGCCAGCAGCCATGGACAGGGAGGCGGCTACACCTTC. Its translation: CASSHGQGGGYTF.

This clonotype was detected ten times or more. CDR3 bases: TGTGCCAGCAGCTTAGTGGGGGGGGCGAGCAATCAGCCCCAGCATTTT. The encoded protein is CASSLVGGASNQPQHF. The rearrangement uses TRBV11-2 and TRBJ1-5, with D possibly TRBD1 on 6 matching bases. Germline assignment: CDR1 SGHAT and CDR2 FQNNGV. The CDR3 spans 16 residues. Trimming removed 1 base at V and 1 base at J, with 11 bases between.

This clonotype showed up many times. This chain connects TRBV14 to TRBJ2-7; D remains unclear. The CDR3 is made up of 11 amino acids. Trimming shortened V by 5 bases and J by 5 bases, and 7 bases separated the two germline ends. Germline values: CDR1 SGHDN, CDR2 FVKESK. The CDR3 loop is CASSYHHEQYF. In DNA form, the CDR3 reads TGTGCCAGCAGCTACCACCACGAGCAGTACTTC.

The rearrangement links TRBV12-3 or TRBV12-4 to TRBJ1-6; 9 bases map to TRBD1. This CDR3 comprises 16 residues. After removal of 4 bases from V and 7 bases from J, the junction contained 8 bases not matched to a gene. The DNA for the CDR3 is TGTGCCAGCAGTTGGCCGGGACAGGGAGGCAATTCACCCCTCCACTTT. This sequence encodes CASSWPGQGGNSPLHF.

In DNA, the CDR3 is TGCAGTGCAAAGGACAGAAGCTCCTACAATGAGCAGTTCTTC. Translation gives CSAKDRSSYNEQFF. V usage is TRBV20-1 and J usage is TRBJ2-1, with D possibly matching TRBD1 (6 bases). V shed 6 bases and J shed 0 bases, with 12 bases lying between them. There are 14 residues in the CDR3. Germline V gene sequence: CDR1 DFQATT, CDR2 SNEGSKA (reference sequence).

This clonotype was recorded many times. J is TRBJ1-6 and V is TRBV6-5; the D gene is possibly TRBD1 (5 bases). Trimming stripped 6 bases from V and 5 bases from J, with 11 bases between. Germline CDR1 MNHEY, CDR2 SVGAGI. The CDR3 runs to 14 residues. The CDR3 nucleotides are TGTGCCAGCAGACGGGACGCAGATAATTCACCCCTCCACTTT. It translates to CASRRDADNSPLHF.

The sample holds many counts of this clonotype. V is TRBV6-5 and J is TRBJ2-7; 7 positions match TRBD1. CDR3 size: 15 residues. The germline gives CDR1 MNHEY, CDR2 SVGAGI. After removal of 0 bases from V and 6 bases from J, the junction contained 8 bases not matched to a gene. The CDR3 here is CASSYSLTGQGEQYF. The DNA for the CDR3 is TGTGCCAGCAGTTACTCCTTGACAGGGCAAGGCGAGCAGTACTTC.

This clonotype was counted between two and nine times. J is TRBJ2-3 and V is TRBV9; D is ambiguous. With 4 bases removed from V and 9 bases from J, the gap between germline ends came to 9 bases. Germline CDR1 is SGDLS and CDR2 is YYNGEE. The CDR3 has 11 residues. CDR3 in amino acids: CASSPVETQYF. CDR3 bases: TGTGCCAGCAGCCCGGTAGAGACGCAGTATTTT.

The chain has TRBV6-5 and TRBJ2-2, with D possibly being TRBD2 (5 bases). The germline V and J ends were trimmed by 8 bases and 5 bases, with 12 bases remaining between them. The CDR3 sequence is 13 residues long. Germline V gene data show CDR1 as MNHEY and CDR2 as SVGAGI. The CDR3 is CASGQRSTGELFF. The CDR3 region has the DNA TGTGCCAGCGGGCAGCGGAGTACCGGGGAGCTGTTTTTT.

This clonotype has at least ten counts. This sequence joins TRBV6-5 and TRBJ1-1, with D uncertain. CDR1 and CDR2 from the germline V gene are MNHEY and SVGAGI. The CDR3 spans 13 residues. The germline V and J ends were trimmed by 0 bases and 4 bases, with 6 bases remaining between them. The CDR3 spells CASSYSRGTEAFF. Here the CDR3 DNA reads TGTGCCAGCAGTTACTCGAGAGGCACTGAAGCTTTCTTT.

The table lists this clonotype with a few counts. The chain links TRBV7-6 to TRBJ2-6; tentatively, D is TRBD1 (5 bases). V was trimmed by 5 bases and J by 0 bases, leaving 11 bases between them. CDR3 length: 16 amino acids. Germline CDR1 and CDR2: SGHVS and FNYEAQ. CDR3 loop: CASSRTGVSGANVLTF. CDR3 DNA: TGTGCCAGCAGCCGTACAGGAGTCTCTGGGGCCAACGTCCTGACTTTC.

This clonotype was counted many times. The V and J genes are TRBV20-1 and TRBJ2-5; 7 bases are a match to TRBD1. Per the germline V gene, CDR1 is DFQATT and CDR2 is SNEGSKA (reference sequence). The CDR3 sequence is 11 residues long. The CDR3 region is CGGQHQETQYF. The CDR3 region has the DNA TGCGGGGGACAGCACCAAGAGACCCAGTACTTC.

This clonotype occurred many times. The chain joins TRBV7-9 to TRBJ1-6, with D unclear. The CDR3 is made up of 15 amino acids. CDR1 SEHNR and CDR2 FQNEAQ come from the germline V gene (reference sequence). V was trimmed by 1 base and J by 7 bases, leaving 11 bases between them. The CDR3 loop reads CASSLGAETNSPLHF. CDR3 DNA sequence: TGTGCCAGCAGCTTAGGAGCTGAGACCAATTCACCCCTCCACTTT.

The chain's CDR3 is CATSSPGRGRQPQHF. The CDR3 region has the DNA TGTGCCACCAGCAGCCCCGGTCGCGGGCGGCAGCCCCAGCATTTT. The rearrangement links TRBV15 to TRBJ1-5; D uncertain. The CDR3 runs to 15 residues. The V end was cut by 3 bases, the J end by 7 bases, with 16 bases between. Germline V CDR1 and CDR2: LNHNV, YYDKDF (reference sequence).

The sample holds a few counts of this clonotype. The chain couples TRBV12-5 to TRBJ2-6, with TRBD2 as a possible D gene (5 bases). This CDR3 contains 15 residues. Germline CDR1 is LGHNT and CDR2 is FRNRAP. The CDR3 DNA is TGTGCCAGCAGTCGAGACTACTCTGGGGCCAACGTCCTGACTTTC. This codes for CASSRDYSGANVLTF.

The chain couples TRBV7-8 to TRBJ1-4; D is ambiguous. The CDR3 contains 14 residues. With 3 bases removed from V and 7 bases from J, the gap between germline ends came to 12 bases. CDR1 and CDR2 (germline): SGHVS, FQNEAQ. The CDR3 sequence is CASSLAGNTEKLFF. The DNA of the CDR3 is TGTGCCAGCAGCTTGGCAGGCAACACTGAAAAACTGTTTTTT.